This entry concerns a single T cell receptor (beta chain). What it binds is unknown. MiXCR was run by TCRdb on the RT-PCR reads, yielding one entry per CDR3 protein. Among a few hundred thousand distinct CDR3 sequences listed, approximately 6.9% were seen once. These data are taken from a study of response to subunit inactivated influenza vaccine. The ends were cut back, 10 bases at V and 1 base at J, with 7 bases in the middle. Germline lookup yields CDR1 SGHTA and CDR2 FQGNSA. The CDR3 spans 11 residues. Study conclusions and caveats: Few additional T cells are recruited per seasonal influenza vaccination, authors suggested.

The clonotype comes from a man aged 50 to 75 who received an inactivated influenza vaccine. V and J are TRBV7-2 and TRBJ1-1; D remains unclear. The sequencing used PBMCs from blood, collected less than 30 months after vaccination. This CDR3 is CATRQNTEAFF. For the CDR3, the DNA is TGTGCCACTAGGCAGAACACTGAAGCTTTCTTT.